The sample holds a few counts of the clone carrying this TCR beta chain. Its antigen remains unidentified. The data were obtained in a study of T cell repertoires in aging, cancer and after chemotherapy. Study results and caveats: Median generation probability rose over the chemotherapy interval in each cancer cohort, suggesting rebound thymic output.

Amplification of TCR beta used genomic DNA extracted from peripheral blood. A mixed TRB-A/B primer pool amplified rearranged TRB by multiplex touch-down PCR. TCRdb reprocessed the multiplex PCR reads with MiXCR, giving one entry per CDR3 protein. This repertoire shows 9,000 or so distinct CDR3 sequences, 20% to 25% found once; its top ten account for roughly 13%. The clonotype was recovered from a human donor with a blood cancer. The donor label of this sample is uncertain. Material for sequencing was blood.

As DNA, the CDR3 is TGTGCCAGCAGGCCCAGGACAAGCACTCGGGGTGAGCAGTTCTTC. Its translation is CASRPRTSTRGEQFF. The gene calls are TRBV12-3 or TRBV12-4 and TRBJ2-1; D may be TRBD1 or TRBD2 (5 bases each). CDR3 size: 15 residues. Trimming shortened V by 6 bases and J by 9 bases, and 21 bases separated the two germline ends.